This T cell receptor beta chain was recovered during a study of blood T cell repertoires in COVID-19 (dated by TCRdb to between 2020 and 2021). Some background on the complete study: Samples covering the acute and convalescent phases of COVID-19 were provided by collaborators in the United States, Italy and Spain. The material from the prospective study consisted of cDNA or gDNA derived from T cells, B-cell-depleted T cells, or PBMCs. The dataset comprised deeply sampled blood TCRbeta repertoires from subjects exposed to, actively infected with, or recovered from COVID-19. A freely available public database, intended as a resource for researchers studying the immune response to SARS-CoV-2, is where the repertoires were released. Samples were obtained from the ongoing ImmuneRACE study (first 160 participants) and from some 1,300 subjects provided by 6 global collaborators. A de-identified subject ID, COVID-19 status, age in years and sex were almost always included in the sample metadata. Where available, HLA class I and class II types were taken from metadata supplied by the sample provider and were not determined by assay-based typing. Overall study results and their limits: The quantity of clinical and demographic metadata differed by source and by participant and was supplied without curation.

Whole blood was collected in K2EDTA tubes by collaborating institutions according to the institutions' own protocols. For TCRbeta analysis, collaborator samples were shipped as frozen whole blood, as isolated PBMCs, or as DNA extracted from either sample type. The CDR3 has 13 amino acids, counting the end cysteine and phenylalanine. Only CDR3 DNA is held: 39 bases, read in frame from base 1. Looking up the germline V gene (reference sequence) yields CDR1 GTSNPN and CDR2 SVGIG. Trimming takes 2 bases from V and 2 bases from J, and the germline ends sit 9 bases apart. With respect to this clone: No cognate antigen has been identified for it. One base away there is no much larger clone; base qualities are not given.

The immunoSEQ Assay, a bias-controlled multiplex PCR, was used to amplify TCRbeta CDR3 regions from genomic DNA. As for how the authors treated the data: Within the assay, amplification of reference gene primers was used to estimate how many nucleated cells each sample contained. To quantify the absolute abundance of each unique TCRbeta CDR3 rearrangement, sequence reads were collapsed and filtered. For each sample, productive Simpson clonality was calculated as the square root of Simpson's diversity index across productive rearrangements. TCRdb took this table from immuneACCESS and kept in-frame rearrangements with V and J called. Such tables lack part of the clones; where checked against another copy, unresolved V genes explain under half of the gap, and the rest is unexplained. V and J calls and clone size are as listed in that table; D and trimming were resolved from the DNA. The sample records a few hundred thousand clones, approximately 80% of which are singletons. The ten largest make up 9.5% to 15% of the sample.

The TCR sequence derives from a human donor in a cohort sampled during active COVID-19. Sequences were obtained from peripheral blood. The chain couples TRBV30 to TRBJ1-1; TRBD1 is a weak D gene call, 5 bases matching. The nucleotide sequence reads TGTGCCTGGAGTTTGACAGCTAACACTGAAGCTTTCTTT. Its protein product is CAWSLTANTEAFF.